One sample yielded the 13 T cell receptor beta chains listed below, sequenced in a study of T cells after yellow fever vaccination. TCRdb passed the 5' RACE reads through MiXCR, listing each CDR3 protein once. The table lists tens of thousands of distinct CDR3 sequences, 7.5% to 8% of them singletons. Sample: CD8+ T cells sorted from PBMCs, taken on the day of the yellow fever booster vaccination. Receptors were obtained from a man between 25 and 39 years old who received the YFV17D yellow fever vaccine.

This clonotype was picked up a small number of times. The V gene is TRBV15, the J gene TRBJ2-2; 9 bases line up with TRBD2. J lost 6 bases, V lost 4 bases, and 6 bases had no gene match. The germline V gene has CDR1 LNHNV and CDR2 YYDKDF (reference sequence). The CDR3 loop spans 15 amino acids. CDR3 DNA sequence: TGTGCCACCAGCACAGAGATAGCGGGAGCCGGGGAGCTGTTTTTT. Protein sequence: CATSTEIAGAGELFF.

The chain has TRBV6-1 and TRBJ2-5, with 9 bases identical to TRBD2. The junction had 5 bases not matched to a gene; V was cut back by 7 bases and J by 5 bases. This CDR3 spans 13 amino acids. Per germline, CDR1 MNHNS and CDR2 SASEGT. DNA for the CDR3: TGTGCCAGCACCCCGACTAGCGGCGAGACCCAGTACTTC. This translates into CASTPTSGETQYF.

This clonotype was counted only a few times. The gene calls are TRBV6-6 and TRBJ2-1; tentative D call: TRBD2 (5 bases). This CDR3 region has 12 residues. V was trimmed by 6 bases and J by 5 bases, leaving 8 bases between them. Germline V gene data show CDR1 as MNHNY and CDR2 as SVGAGI (reference sequence). The chain's CDR3 is CASRTRDNEQFF. The CDR3, as DNA: TGTGCCAGCAGGACGAGGGACAATGAGCAGTTCTTC.

The V and J genes are TRBV5-4 and TRBJ2-3, with D uncertain. The V gene lost 3 bases and the J gene lost 6 bases, with 11 bases spanning the gap. CDR1 is SGHNT, CDR2 YYREEE, per germline (reference sequence). The CDR3 is 13 residues long. CDR3 nucleotide sequence: TGTGCCAGCAGCTCGATCTCCCCCGATACGCAGTATTTT. Translation gives CASSSISPDTQYF.

There are a few counts of this clonotype. The chain links TRBV3-1 to TRBJ1-1, with a possible D match to TRBD1 (5 bases). CDR3 length equals 14 residues. V gave up 5 bases and J gave up 2 bases, with 12 bases separating them. Germline-derived CDR1 and CDR2 are LGHDT and YNNKEL (reference sequence). The CDR3 coding sequence is TGTGCCAGCAGCTCAGGGCGGGATAACACTGAAGCTTTCTTT. It translates to CASSSGRDNTEAFF.

A few counts support this clonotype. V gene TRBV6-5 combines with J gene TRBJ1-1; D perhaps matches TRBD1 (6 bases). The CDR3 is 14 residues long. V lost 0 bases to trimming and J lost 5 bases, with 10 bases between them. CDR1 is MNHEY, CDR2 SVGAGI, per germline. CDR3 nucleotide sequence: TGTGCCAGCAGTTACTCAGGGGGTGGGACTGAAGCTTTCTTT. Translation: CASSYSGGGTEAFF.

The rearrangement joins TRBV2 to TRBJ2-2; TRBD1 is a possible D gene (6 bases). The V and J ends lost 10 bases and 9 bases respectively, with 30 bases between them. Germline CDR1 reads SNHLY; CDR2 reads FYNNEI. The CDR3 has 17 amino acids. Written as DNA, the CDR3 is TGTGCCACCGAAGGGCAGGACAGCCATGGTGCCTACCGGGAGCTGTTTTTT. As protein: CATEGQDSHGAYRELFF.

This clonotype occurred once. The chain's CDR3 is CASSNTGEGTEAFF. As DNA, the CDR3 is TGTGCCAGCTCTAATACAGGGGAGGGCACTGAAGCTTTCTTT. V usage is TRBV18 and J usage is TRBJ1-1; the match to TRBD1 covers 7 bases. J lost 4 bases, V lost 6 bases, and 8 bases had no gene match. Germline assignment: CDR1 KGHSH and CDR2 LQKENI. This CDR3 has 14 amino acids.

This clonotype was counted a few times. V is TRBV6-5 and J is TRBJ2-3; no clear D. CDR1 is MNHEY and CDR2 is SVGAGI in the germline V gene. This CDR3 has 11 amino acids. Trimming cost V 6 bases and J 6 bases, with 7 bases left between them. The CDR3 reads CASSHRDTQYF. The CDR3 DNA reads TGTGCCAGCAGCCACCGCGATACGCAGTATTTT.

The CDR3 nucleotides read TGTGCCTCCGAGGGGAGCGGGAGTACCTACGAGCAGTACTTC. This codes for CASEGSGSTYEQYF. The chain links TRBV30 to TRBJ2-7; 8 nucleotides agree with TRBD2. With V trimmed by 7 bases and J by 2 bases, 10 bases remained unmatched. The length of the CDR3 is 14 residues. The germline CDR1 and CDR2 sequences are GTSNPN and SVGIG (reference sequence).

Only a few counts were recorded for this clonotype. J is TRBJ2-6 and V is TRBV6-5, with D perhaps given as TRBD1 or TRBD2 (7 bases each). V was pared by 3 bases and J by 4 bases, with 22 bases between. Germline lookup yields CDR1 MNHEY and CDR2 SVGAGI. There are 19 residues in the CDR3. The CDR3 region is CASSYIGGETGTGANVLTF. Written as DNA, the CDR3 is TGTGCCAGCAGTTATATAGGGGGGGAGACAGGGACCGGGGCCAACGTCCTGACTTTC.

This chain joins TRBV20-1 and TRBJ2-1; the D gene could be TRBD1 or TRBD2 (5 bases each). Looked up from germline, CDR1 is DFQATT and CDR2 is SNEGSKA (reference sequence). V shed 3 bases and J shed 4 bases, with 19 bases lying between them. This CDR3 contains 16 residues. The CDR3 region has the DNA TGCAGTGCTAGGGGGCGGTGTGGGAGATTTTACAATGAGCAGTTCTTC. It encodes CSARGRCGRFYNEQFF.

The sample holds many counts of this clonotype. The chain has TRBV28 and TRBJ2-2; D not certain. Trimming took 5 bases from V and 5 from J, leaving 12 bases between them. The germline V gene encodes CDR1 MDHEN and CDR2 SYDVKM. The CDR3 sequence is 14 residues long. The DNA of the CDR3 is TGTGCCAGCAGTCCCGATTCAGGAACCGGGGAGCTGTTTTTT. Its protein product is CASSPDSGTGELFF.